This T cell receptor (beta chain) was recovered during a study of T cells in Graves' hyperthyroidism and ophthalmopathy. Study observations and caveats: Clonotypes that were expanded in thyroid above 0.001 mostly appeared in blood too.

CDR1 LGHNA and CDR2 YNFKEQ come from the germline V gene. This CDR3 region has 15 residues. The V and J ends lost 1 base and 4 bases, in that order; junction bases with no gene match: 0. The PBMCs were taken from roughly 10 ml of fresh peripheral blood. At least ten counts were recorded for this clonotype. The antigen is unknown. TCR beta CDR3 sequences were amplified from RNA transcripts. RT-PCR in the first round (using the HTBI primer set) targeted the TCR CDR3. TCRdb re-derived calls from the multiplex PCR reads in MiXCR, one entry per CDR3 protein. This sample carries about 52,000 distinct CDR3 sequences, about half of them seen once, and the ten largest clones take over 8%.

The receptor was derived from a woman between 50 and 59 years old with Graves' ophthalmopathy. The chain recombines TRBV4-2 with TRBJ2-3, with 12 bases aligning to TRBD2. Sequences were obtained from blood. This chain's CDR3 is CASSQASGGADTQYF. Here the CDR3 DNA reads TGTGCCAGCAGCCAAGCTAGCGGGGGGGCAGATACGCAGTATTTT.